This T cell receptor (beta chain) was captured by sequencing in a study of T cells after posttransplantation cyclophosphamide. Trimming removed 10 bases at V and 7 bases at J, with 13 bases between. This CDR3 contains 12 residues. CDR1 is MNHNS, CDR2 SASEGT, per germline. Clones were read by immunoSEQ multiplex PCR, and TCRdb kept only the in-frame ones, dropping some. The data contain roughly 9,100 clones, roughly 89% of them singletons. This clone was recorded once. The J gene is TRBJ2-2, the V gene TRBV6-1, with D possibly being TRBD1 (6 bases). Sequencing was done on a sample of memory CD4+ T cells sorted from PBMCs. This TCR was recovered from a woman aged 60-70 years in good health, CMV-negative, and a related stem cell transplant donor. CDR3 DNA: TGTGCCACCTACAGGGACGGCGGGGAGCTGTTTTTT. As protein: CATYRDGGELFF.